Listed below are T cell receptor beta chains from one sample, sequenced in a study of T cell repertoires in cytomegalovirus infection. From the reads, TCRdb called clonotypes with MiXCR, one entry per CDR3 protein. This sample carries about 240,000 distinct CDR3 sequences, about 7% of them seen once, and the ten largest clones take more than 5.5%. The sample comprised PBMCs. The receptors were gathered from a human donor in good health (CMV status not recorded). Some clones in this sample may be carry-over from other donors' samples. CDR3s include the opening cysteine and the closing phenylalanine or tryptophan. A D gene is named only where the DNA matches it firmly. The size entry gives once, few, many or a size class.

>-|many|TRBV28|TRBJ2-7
CASSSPGESSYEQYF
TGTGCCAGCAGCTCTCCCGGGGAGAGCTCCTACGAGCAGTACTTC
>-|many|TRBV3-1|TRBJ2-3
CASSQEGSSTDTQYF
TGTGCCAGCAGCCAAGAGGGTTCTAGCACAGATACGCAGTATTTT
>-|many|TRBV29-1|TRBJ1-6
CSVHDGMNSPLHF
TGCAGCGTCCACGACGGGATGAATTCACCCCTCCACTTT
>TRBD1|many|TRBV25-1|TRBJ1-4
CASSTDRGRSTNEKLFF
TGTGCCAGCAGTACTGACAGGGGCCGATCAACTAATGAAAAACTGTTTTTT
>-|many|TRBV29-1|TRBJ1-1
CSVNRRQNTEAFF
TGCAGCGTTAACCGACGGCAGAACACTGAAGCTTTCTTT
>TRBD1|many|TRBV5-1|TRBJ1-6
CASSAGTGGNPPLHF
TGCGCCAGCAGCGCCGGGACAGGGGGTAATCCACCCCTCCACTTT
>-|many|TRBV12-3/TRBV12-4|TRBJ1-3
CASTTGNTIYF
TGTGCCAGCACGACCGGAAACACCATATATTTT
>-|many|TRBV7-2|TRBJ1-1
CASSTETANTEAFF
TGTGCCAGCAGCACCGAGACAGCTAACACTGAAGCTTTCTTT
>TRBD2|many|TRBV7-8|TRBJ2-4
CASSSYRGLAGVLAKNIQYF
TGTGCCAGCAGCTCTTACAGAGGACTAGCGGGGGTCCTAGCCAAAAACATTCAGTACTTC
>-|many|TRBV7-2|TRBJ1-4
CASSLGGTVGKLFF
TGTGCCAGCAGCTTAGGCGGCACAGTCGGGAAACTGTTTTTT
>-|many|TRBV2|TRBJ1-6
CASSLSGQKNSPLHF
TGTGCCAGCAGCCTTTCAGGACAGAAGAATTCACCCCTCCACTTT